This T cell receptor beta chain emerged from a study of CD8 T cells in Susac syndrome. Random-hexamer reverse transcription was applied to about 0.45 to 1 ug RNA. The amplification used immunoSEQ multiplex PCR on TCR beta CDR3; it spanned 54 Vbeta and 13 Jbeta. A single record per CDR3 protein comes from TCRdb applying MiXCR to the immunoSEQ multiplex PCR reads. The table shows fewer than 350,000 distinct CDR3 sequences, with about 89% occurring only once. Study-wide results and caveats: The study's TCR sequencing and HLA analysis covered a relatively small number of individuals, and the study acknowledged this.

About this clonotype itself: Its antigen is still unknown.

The CDR3 runs to 13 residues. Trimming removed 6 bases from V and 3 bases from J, with 11 bases in between. Germline assignment: CDR1 MNHEY and CDR2 SMNVEV (reference sequence). The V and J genes are TRBV27 and TRBJ1-2, with D tentatively TRBD1 (5 bases). The receptor was isolated from a human donor with multiple sclerosis. Sequenced: CD8+ T cells from PBMCs. The chain's CDR3 is CASSWGGDYGYTF. The CDR3 nucleotides are TGTGCCAGCAGCTGGGGGGGAGACTATGGCTACACCTTC.